This TCR beta chain is drawn from a study of blood T cells in healthy people across ages. A sample-barcoded 5' primer and a J-beta primer mix were used in a second PCR of about 7 to 12 cycles. TCRdb analysed the 5' RACE reads with MiXCR anew, one entry per CDR3 protein. There are 550,000 to 600,000 distinct CDR3 sequences in the sample; 40% to 55% occur only once, and 20% to 25% lies in the top ten. CDR3 length equals 13 residues. Germline loops: CDR1 GTSNPN, CDR2 SVGIG (reference sequence). V shed 4 bases, J shed 7 bases, and the junction held 6 bases outside the gene matches. The V gene is TRBV30, the J gene TRBJ1-5; 8 positions agree with TRBD1. This TCR came from a man aged 80 or over in good health. Sequenced material: blood. The CDR3 DNA follows: TGTGCCTGGAACGGACAGGGTGACCAGCCCCAGCATTTT. Translated, it gives CAWNGQGDQPQHF.